A selection of T cell receptor beta chains follows, all from one sample in a study of Ad26.COV2.S vaccination and SARS-CoV-2 variants. Measured with immunoSEQ multiplex PCR; TCRdb has only the in-frame clones, and not every one. The table lists 200,000 to 250,000 clones, roughly 90% of them singletons. The material sequenced was peripheral blood, taken in a trial of Ad26.COV2.S vaccine versus placebo. The source is a person aged 18 to 65 who received the Ad26.COV2.S COVID-19 vaccine or a placebo. Each CDR3 is given with its conserved first and last residue. Each record gives: CDR3 protein, V gene, D gene, CDR3 length. The D gene is left open where the match is weak.

CAIGPLEGDSPLHF	TRBV7-3	NA	14
CASSYSSPGAGYEQYF	TRBV6-5	NA	16
CASSSPGQSQETQYF	TRBV21-1	NA	15
CASVKDGYEQFF	TRBV7-9	NA	12
CASSPGQGAEFVNEKLFF	TRBV5-8	TRBD1	18
CASSPFRDNTGELFF	TRBV18	NA	15
CASRGGQAADTQYF	TRBV10-3	NA	14
CASSPPRQLPLRELFF	TRBV18	NA	16
CASSLQRSPYNEQFF	TRBV19	NA	15
CASSIRTGEVQPQHF	TRBV19	TRBD1	15
CASKEEFNSPLHF	TRBV2	NA	13
CASSPGNRDEQFF	TRBV12-3/TRBV12-4	NA	13
CASNSQGSGANVLTF	TRBV7-2	NA	15
CASSLAVRAYNEQFF	TRBV7-2	NA	15
CATSDSVTTGELFF	TRBV24-1	NA	14
CASSLSRRDEKLFF	TRBV28	NA	14
CATRQGAASPLHF	TRBV24-1	TRBD1	13
CASSETGGNQPQHF	TRBV25-1	TRBD1	14
CASNGGGGGYTF	TRBV6-5	NA	12
CASSSTPVAYNSPLHF	TRBV7-2	NA	16
CASSSGTSGRGYEQYF	TRBV6-5	TRBD2	16
CASSRSSGGAPDTQYF	TRBV11-1	TRBD2	16
CASSPPGPRAGELFF	TRBV5-4	NA	15
CASSGTGSYEQYF	TRBV27	TRBD1	13
CSVRSGGEQYF	TRBV29-1	TRBD2	11
CASSEGLNGELFF	TRBV2	NA	13
CASSTDRFNNQPQHF	TRBV7-8	NA	15
CASSLEAGGRLFF	TRBV5-1	TRBD1	13
CASSFRTGLGYEQYF	TRBV11-3	TRBD1	15
CASSPQSTGNYGYTF	TRBV18	NA	15
CASSLDLTDTQYF	TRBV5-6	NA	13
CASSPRSGSGNEQYF	TRBV11-2	TRBD2	15
CASSYSFERIGEKLFF	TRBV6-6	NA	16
CASSVGVGQGTDTQYF	TRBV9	TRBD1	16
CASRRDRGPYEQYF	TRBV27	NA	14
CASFPDGLRWNEQFF	TRBV7-9	NA	15
CASSYYNRESPLHF	TRBV6-6	NA	14
CASSPPPSPGYEQYF	TRBV28	NA	15
CASSRTEPSNQPQHF	TRBV19	NA	15
CASSLTGRTQEQYF	TRBV5-1	NA	14
CASSVEGDPRFGTEAFF	TRBV9	NA	17